Below, 31 T cell receptor beta chains from the same sample are listed, as sequenced in a study of tumor-infiltrating lymphocytes in primary liver carcinoma. DNA and RNA were both co-extracted from 20-30 mg of bulk tissue that had not been sorted. Using a constant-region primer together with ProtoScript II reverse transcriptase, TCR beta cDNA was made from roughly 500 ng of total RNA. Three nested multiplex PCR rounds, a slightly modified ARM-PCR, produced the libraries for TCR beta. In the first two PCR rounds, TRBV1-TRBV30 forward primers were paired with a C-beta reverse primer, and each round lasted approximately 10 cycles. Via MiXCR, TCRdb re-called the multiplex PCR reads, giving one row per CDR3 protein. The top ten hold 24% of the sample, which has 50,000 or so distinct CDR3 sequences, around 77% seen once. Sequenced material: liver tumor tissue from sampling region 5. Subset noted: tumor region T5, tumor centre. These TCRs come from a man between 35 and 55 years old with primary liver carcinoma and hepatitis B virus infection.

This clonotype was detected ten times or more. J is TRBJ2-7 and V is TRBV28; 10 nucleotides agree with TRBD1. The CDR3 runs 17 residues. J gave up 2 bases and V 4 bases, and 11 bases lay outside the gene matches. Germline assignment: CDR1 MDHEN and CDR2 SYDVKM. As DNA, the CDR3 is TGTGCCAGCAGTTACTATTACCGGGACAGGGGCACCTACGAGCAGTACTTC. This encodes CASSYYYRDRGTYEQYF.

The V call is TRBV29-1, the J call TRBJ2-2; D is perhaps TRBD1 (5 bases). Germline V gene data show CDR1 as SQVTM and CDR2 as ANQGSEA. The CDR3 is made up of 10 amino acids. The V end lost 6 bases, the J end lost 8 bases, and 7 bases lay between the germline ends. The CDR3 here is CSVGQGELFF. CDR3 nucleotide sequence: TGCAGCGTGGGGCAGGGGGAGCTGTTTTTT.

As concerns this clonotype: The CDR3 end shows no conserved phenylalanine or tryptophan, and so a read error is likely. V gene TRBV19 combines with J gene TRBJ2-1; 7 bases are shared with TRBD1. This CDR3 spans 15 amino acids. V trimming: 5 bases; J trimming: 8 bases; junction bases outside the gene matches: 12. The germline V gene encodes CDR1 LNHDA and CDR2 SQIVND (reference sequence). CDR3 sequence reads: CASSSGTAANHEQFL. DNA of the CDR3: TGTGCCAGTAGTTCCGGGACAGCGGCTAATCATGAGCAGTTCTTG.

The rearrangement joins TRBV19 to TRBJ1-1, with 7 bases lining up with TRBD1. CDR1 LNHDA and CDR2 SQIVND come from the germline V gene (reference sequence). The CDR3 loop spans 14 amino acids. With V trimmed by 8 bases and J by 5 bases, 11 bases remained unmatched. CDR3 sequence: CASRIQADRTEAFF. The CDR3 DNA reads as TGTGCCAGTCGAATACAGGCGGACAGGACTGAAGCTTTCTTT.

Concerning this clonotype itself: It is likely a read error, because the conserved phenylalanine at the end of the CDR3 is missing. The rearrangement uses TRBV6-5 and TRBJ1-1, with D tentatively TRBD1 (6 bases). V lost 0 bases and J 8 bases, leaving 16 bases between the germline ends. Per the germline V gene, CDR1 is MNHEY and CDR2 is SVGAGI. CDR3 length: 15 residues. CDR3: CASSYSIGGGAEAFY. DNA for the CDR3: TGTGCCAGCAGTTACTCGATTGGGGGCGGAGCGGAAGCTTTCTAT.

This clonotype was seen more than once but under ten times. This sequence joins TRBV6-1 and TRBJ1-5; D is unclear. This CDR3 comprises 15 residues. The V gene's germline CDR1 is MNHNS and CDR2 SASEGT. This CDR3 reads CANSERAYSNQPQHF. The CDR3 DNA reads as TGTGCTAACAGTGAACGGGCGTATAGCAATCAGCCCCAGCATTTT.

As concerns this clonotype: At one boundary the junction diverges from the germline segment, which might be a read error. For the CDR3, the DNA is TGTGCCAACAGCAGCGGGGCTTTTAGCACAGATACGCAGTATTTT. It yields the protein CANSSGAFSTDTQYF. The chain joins TRBV7-3 to TRBJ2-3; 7 positions agree with TRBD2. This CDR3 is built from 15 residues. CDR1 and CDR2 (germline): SGHTA, FQGTGA. The full variable domain, with the rest looked up from reference TRBV7-3 and TRBJ2-3, is GAGVSQTPSNKVTEKGKYVELRCDPISGHTALYWYRQSLGQGPEFLIYFQGTGAADDSGLPNDRFFAVRPEGSVSTLKIQRTERGDSAVYLCANSSGAFSTDTQYFGPGTRLTVL.

The chain recombines TRBV12-3 or TRBV12-4 with TRBJ2-1; TRBD1 might be the D (6 bases). The CDR3 contains 14 residues. Trimming took 5 bases from V and 7 from J, leaving 15 bases between them. The CDR3 nucleotides read TGTGCCAGCAGTCCCCAGGGGCGGCGGAATGAGCAGTTCTTC. Translation: CASSPQGRRNEQFF.

About this clonotype: One end of the junction is discordant with germline, which a read error may explain. The chain uses TRBV4-3 and TRBJ2-6, with TRBD1 identical over 7 bases. Looked up from germline, CDR1 is LGHNA and CDR2 is YSLEER. CDR3 length equals 17 residues. The CDR3 loop is CVSIQSGTEAGADVLTF. CDR3 bases: TGCGTCAGCATCCAATCCGGGACAGAGGCCGGGGCCGACGTCCTGACTTTC.

V gene TRBV21-1 combines with J gene TRBJ2-5. TRBV21-1 counts as a pseudogene. The CDR3 runs to 14 residues. The CDR3 DNA sequence: TGTGCCAGCAGCAAAGACGTCCAGGCTGTGTCCCAGTACTTC. The encoded protein is CASSKDVQAVSQYF.

On this clonotype itself: One junction end does not reproduce the germline sequence, and a read error may be involved. The V call is TRBV12-3 or TRBV12-4, the J call TRBJ2-1; D not resolved. The CDR3 spans 14 residues. CDR3 bases: TGTGCCAGCAGTGTTGAGTATACCTACAATAAGCAGTTCTTC. This codes for CASSVEYTYNKQFF.

On this clonotype itself: At one end, the junction sequence differs from germline, possibly due to a read error. V gene TRBV29-1 combines with J gene TRBJ2-3; D is uncertain. Germline lookup yields CDR1 SQVTM and CDR2 ANQGSEA. This CDR3 has 12 amino acids. As DNA, the CDR3 is TGCAGCGTGTGGTGGTACACAGATATGCAGTATTTT. As protein: CSVWWYTDMQYF.

As regards this clonotype: Germline and junction disagree at one end, which may indicate a read error. The chain employs TRBV12-3 or TRBV12-4 and TRBJ1-5; D is perhaps TRBD1 (6 bases). This CDR3 comprises 15 residues. CDR3 residues: CDSTRDIAINQPQHF. For the CDR3, the DNA is TGTGACAGCACGCGGGACATCGCAATAAATCAGCCCCAGCATTTT.

The chain links TRBV11-3 to TRBJ2-1; no definite D call. The CDR3 length is 12 residues. CDR1 is SGHNT and CDR2 is YENEEA in the germline V gene. The CDR3 loop reads CISSLDATEQFF. CDR3 DNA: TGTATCAGCAGCTTAGATGCCACTGAGCAGTTCTTC. Variable domain in full (rest from reference TRBV11-3 and TRBJ2-1): EAGVVQSPRYKIIEKKQPVAFWCNPISGHNTLYWYLQNLGQGPELLIRYENEEAVDDSQLPKDRFSAERLKGVDSTLKIQPAELGDSAVYLCISSLDATEQFFGPGTRLTVL.

For this clonotype: A read error may account for a junction end that differs from germline. The rearrangement links TRBV11-1 to TRBJ2-4; 11 bases are a match to TRBD2. Germline CDR1 SGHAT, CDR2 FQDESV (reference sequence). This CDR3 has 17 amino acids. The CDR3 coding sequence is TGTGCCAGTAGCTTTCCCGGGACTAGCGGTACCGAAAACACTCAGTACTTC. Protein sequence: CASSFPGTSGTENTQYF.

Regarding this clonotype: At one of its ends the junction is not consistent with the germline gene, which may arise from a read error. V usage is TRBV6-1 and J usage is TRBJ2-3; D tentatively reads TRBD1 or TRBD2 (5 bases each). The CDR3 covers 16 residues. CDR1 MNHNS and CDR2 SASEGT come from the germline V gene. CDR3 loop: CASREIGGHYTDTQYF. CDR3 nucleotide sequence: TGTGCCAGCAGAGAAATAGGAGGACACTACACAGATACACAGTATTTT.

Comment on this clonotype: One end of the junction varies from germline; a read error may be responsible. Written as DNA, the CDR3 is TGTGACAGCACCACTTCGGCGGTAGCCGAAAACATTCGGTACTTC. It encodes CDSTTSAVAENIRYF. V gene TRBV11-2 combines with J gene TRBJ2-4; D not certain. This CDR3 contains 15 residues. CDR1 is SGHAT, CDR2 FQNNGV, per germline.

A note on this clonotype: The conserved final phenylalanine or tryptophan is absent from the CDR3, which likely points to a read error. The chain combines TRBV6-6 with TRBJ2-3; no reliable D call. CDR1 is MNHNY and CDR2 is SVGAGI in the germline V gene (reference sequence). V gave up 7 bases and J gave up 1 base, with 6 bases separating them. The CDR3 runs 12 residues. Here the CDR3 DNA reads TGTGCCAGCATGCCCGGCACAGATACGCAGTATCTT. As protein: CASMPGTDTQYL.

Worth noting for this clonotype: Sequence at one end of the junction differs from germline and may be a read error. This sequence joins TRBV30 and TRBJ2-7; possible D gene TRBD2, 5 bases. Germline CDR1 and CDR2: GTSNPN and SVGIG (reference sequence). This CDR3 has 16 residues. The DNA for the CDR3 is TGTGCCTGGAGCGGTAGAGCGGCCACCAACATTTACGAGCAGCACTTC. Protein product: CAWSGRAATNIYEQHF.

With regard to this clonotype: The CDR3 carries no conserved terminal phenylalanine or tryptophan, so it likely arises from a read error. The V and J genes are TRBV4-1 and TRBJ1-6; D gene uncertain. The germline CDR1 and CDR2 sequences are MGHRA and YSYEKL. V was pared by 4 bases and J by 10 bases, with 17 bases between. There are 15 residues in the CDR3. The CDR3 loop is CASSPKRDSKSPLHV. DNA for the CDR3: TGCGCCAGCAGCCCCAAGAGAGATTCCAAATCACCCCTCCACGTT.

This chain joins TRBV30 and TRBJ2-3, with 7 bases aligning to TRBD1. Germline V lookup: CDR1 GTSNPN, CDR2 SVGIG (reference sequence). The ends lost 6 bases at V and 6 bases at J; junction bases unmatched: 12. The CDR3 has 14 residues. The DNA of the CDR3 is TGTGCCTGCGTGAAGGGACAGAACACGGATACGCAGTATTTT. It yields the protein CACVKGQNTDTQYF.

This clonotype was detected a few times. One end of the junction does not line up with germline, which may come from a read error. V gene TRBV11-1 combines with J gene TRBJ2-3; D is unclear. The germline gives CDR1 SGHAT, CDR2 FQDESV (reference sequence). The length of the CDR3 is 19 residues. The CDR3 reads CANSSGGSSVGARTDTQYF. CDR3 bases: TGTGCCAACAGCTCTGGTGGAAGCTCTGTTGGAGCCCGTACAGATACGCAGTATTTT.

The V gene is TRBV6-1, the J gene TRBJ2-3; D not resolved. Germline CDR1 and CDR2: MNHNS and SASEGT. The CDR3 is 13 residues long. The CDR3 spells CGITSGYRDTQYF. The CDR3 DNA sequence: TGTGGCATCACATCGGGCTACAGAGATACGCAGTATTTT.

To note about this clonotype: A much larger clone sits a single nucleotide away, making a read error possible. The chain employs TRBV7-2 and TRBJ2-1; D unclear. CDR3 length: 13 amino acids. The V end was cut by 0 bases, the J end by 7 bases, with 7 bases between. Germline V gene sequence: CDR1 SGHTA, CDR2 FQGNSA. The CDR3 is CASSLAKRNEQFF. The DNA of the CDR3 is TGTGCCAGCAGCTTAGCCAAGAGGAATGAGCAGTTCTTC.

With regard to this clonotype: A read error is possible here, since a much larger clone lies one base away. The chain combines TRBV30 with TRBJ2-7; 11 bases are a match to TRBD2. CDR1 GTSNPN and CDR2 SVGIG come from the germline V gene (reference sequence). The ends lost 7 bases at V and 1 base at J; junction bases unmatched: 6. There are 14 residues in the CDR3. The CDR3 coding sequence is TGTGCCTTGGGGGGACTAGCGGAGTCCTACGAGCAGTACTTC. Its translation: CALGGLAESYEQYF.

As concerns this clonotype: The final CDR3 position lacks the conserved phenylalanine or tryptophan, pointing to a likely read error. This chain links TRBV7-8 with TRBJ2-3; TRBD2 aligns across 10 bases. This CDR3 has 18 amino acids. V was pared by 0 bases and J by 3 bases, with 9 bases of the junction left unmatched. Germline loops: CDR1 SGHVS, CDR2 FQNEAQ. CDR3 loop: CASSLAQREGLPTDTQYL. CDR3 in DNA: TGTGCCAGCAGCTTAGCCCAGCGGGAGGGACTTCCAACAGATACGCAGTATCTT.

A word on this clonotype: Compared with germline, one end of the junction differs, possibly owing to a read error. This chain connects TRBV10-2 to TRBJ2-3; D unresolved. Per germline, CDR1 WSHSY and CDR2 SAAADI. The CDR3 sequence is 11 residues long. The CDR3 is CASSRTDRQYF. For the CDR3, the DNA is TGCGCCAGCAGTCGCACAGATAGGCAGTATTTT.

This clonotype turned up a few times. No conserved phenylalanine or tryptophan ends this CDR3, so it is likely a read error. V gene TRBV5-1 combines with J gene TRBJ1-1, with D possibly matching TRBD1 (6 bases). Between the trimmed V and J ends, which lost 6 bases and 7 bases, there was a span of 16 bases. The CDR3 spans 13 residues. Germline-derived CDR1 and CDR2 are SGHRS and YFSETQ. CDR3 DNA sequence: TGCGCCAGCAACAAGGGGGGTGCGGATGAAGCTTTCTCT. Translating gives CASNKGGADEAFS.

Worth noting for this clonotype: An end of the junction does not agree with germline; a read error may underlie this. CDR3 coding DNA: TGTGCCGGCAGCTTAAGGCACGGGGAGACCGGGGAGCTGTTTTTT. This encodes CAGSLRHGETGELFF. J is TRBJ2-2 and V is TRBV5-6; a weak D match, TRBD2 (5 bases). The CDR3 loop spans 15 amino acids. The germline CDR1 and CDR2 sequences are SGHDT and YYEEEE.

Points on this clonotype: Its ends do not fully match the called genes, so a read error is possible. The chain uses TRBV6-1 and TRBJ1-5, with TRBD1 as a possible D gene (5 bases). CDR3 length equals 14 residues. Germline V gene sequence: CDR1 MNHNS, CDR2 SASEGT. The CDR3, as DNA: TGTGCCAGCATGGATGGGGCCGGTAATCGGCCCCAGCATTTT. The encoded protein is CASMDGAGNRPQHF.

Within the sample, this clonotype is medium-sized. DNA for the CDR3: TGTGCCAGCAGTTACGCGGGACTCTCTGGGGCCAACGTCCTGACTTTC. Its protein product is CASSYAGLSGANVLTF. This sequence joins TRBV6-2 or TRBV6-3 and TRBJ2-6; D might be TRBD2 (6 bases). Looked up from germline, CDR1 is MNHEY and CDR2 is SVGEGT. V lost 2 bases and J lost 0, with 8 bases in between. The CDR3 loop spans 16 amino acids.